A single sample is the source of the 21 T cell receptor beta chains below, sequenced in a study of shared clonotypes between healthy human individuals. Assay: immunoSEQ multiplex PCR; the TCRdb copy retains only in-frame clones and omits some. The sample includes about 820,000 clones, 90% to 95% of them seen just once. Naivety among CD8 cells was defined by CD45RO negativity and positive CCR7 selection, thereby excluding terminally differentiated effector memory CD45RA+ cells. Specimen: naive CD8+ T cells sorted from blood. The receptor source for this set is a man aged 25 to 40 in good health.

The chain couples TRBV6-5 to TRBJ1-4, with TRBD1 identical over 7 bases. Germline assignment: CDR1 MNHEY and CDR2 SVGAGI. After removal of 5 bases from V and 0 bases from J, the junction contained 3 bases not matched to a gene. The CDR3 length is 15 residues. The CDR3 DNA follows: TGTGCCAGCAGTGGACAGGTCGCAACTAATGAAAAACTGTTTTTT. Translation: CASSGQVATNEKLFF.

This clone is a singleton in its sample. The J gene is TRBJ1-2, the V gene TRBV19; D unresolved. The CDR3 contains 13 residues. Per germline, CDR1 LNHDA and CDR2 SQIVND (reference sequence). V was pared by 4 bases and J by 1 base, with 7 bases between. The CDR3 DNA sequence: TGTGCCAGTAGTACTAGTATTAACTATGGCTACACCTTC. Amino acids: CASSTSINYGYTF.

The gene calls are TRBV7-6 and TRBJ2-5, with D perhaps matching TRBD2 (5 bases). V was cut by 1 base and J by 8 bases, with 17 bases left in between. The CDR3 is 15 residues long. CDR1 SGHVS and CDR2 FNYEAQ come from the germline V gene. In nucleotides, the CDR3 is TGTGCCAGCAGCTTAGGGACGACTACCCCGGATACCCAGTACTTC. It codes for CASSLGTTTPDTQYF.

This chain connects TRBV5-5 to TRBJ2-1; D is uncertain. Between the trimmed V and J ends, which lost 0 bases and 3 bases, there was a span of 10 bases. The CDR3 has 15 residues. CDR1 SGHKS and CDR2 YYEKEE come from the germline V gene (reference sequence). This CDR3 is CASSLEGLGYNEQFF. CDR3 coding DNA: TGTGCCAGCAGCTTGGAAGGCCTAGGCTACAATGAGCAGTTCTTC.

Here the CDR3 DNA reads TGTGCCAGCAGCTCGGGGACAGGGCAAGAGACCCAGTACTTC. This encodes CASSSGTGQETQYF. The V gene is TRBV13, the J gene TRBJ2-5, with 9 bases identical to TRBD1. There are 14 residues in the CDR3. The germline gives CDR1 PRHDT, CDR2 FYEKMQ (reference sequence). V shed 4 bases, J shed 2 bases, and the junction held 2 bases outside the gene matches. Supplemented by reference TRBV13 and TRBJ2-5, the full variable domain reads AAGVIQSPRHLIKEKRETATLKCYPIPRHDTVYWYQQGPGQDPQFLISFYEKMQSDKGSIPDRFSAQQFSDYHSELNMSSLELGDSALYFCASSSGTGQETQYFGPGTRLLVL.

The genes are TRBV7-6 and TRBJ1-1, with a weak D call TRBD1 (5 bases). V dropped 7 bases and J dropped 8 bases, with 20 bases sitting between them. The length of the CDR3 is 14 residues. CDR1 and CDR2 from the germline V gene are SGHVS and FNYEAQ. The CDR3 coding sequence is TGTGCCAGCACCGCCGGCGGGGGGGGGATCGAAGCTTTCTTT. It yields the protein CASTAGGGGIEAFF.

This clone appeared a single time. The chain carries TRBV28 and TRBJ2-1; the match to TRBD2 covers 12 bases. The CDR3 has 16 residues. Looked up from germline, CDR1 is MDHEN and CDR2 is SYDVKM. J was trimmed by 7 bases and V by 5 bases; bases with no gene match: 9. The CDR3 sequence is CASSLGLAGTINEQFF. The CDR3, as DNA: TGTGCCAGCAGTCTCGGACTAGCGGGAACGATAAATGAGCAGTTCTTC.

The chain is built from TRBV6-5 and TRBJ2-2; tentative D call: TRBD2 (5 bases). The CDR3 contains 14 residues. CDR1 MNHEY and CDR2 SVGAGI come from the germline V gene. V lost 6 bases, J lost 6 bases, and 14 bases lay in between. The CDR3 protein is CASSLVSGSGELFF. In DNA, the CDR3 is TGTGCCAGCAGCCTGGTTTCGGGGTCCGGGGAGCTGTTTTTT.

This clone was detected only once. One end of the junction fails to match germline, which may point to a read error. This chain links TRBV29-1 with TRBJ2-7; D tentatively reads TRBD1 or TRBD2 (5 bases each). Germline V gives CDR1 SQVTM, CDR2 ANQGSEA. This CDR3 contains 12 residues. The CDR3 DNA sequence: TGCAGCGTAGAAGGGGAGTCCTACGAGCAGTACTTC. Its translation: CSVEGESYEQYF.

The gene calls are TRBV5-4 and TRBJ1-3, with 9 nucleotides matching TRBD1. CDR1 is SGHNT and CDR2 is YYREEE in the germline V gene (reference sequence). The trim removed 0 bases at V and 0 bases at J, leaving 4 bases unmatched. The CDR3 consists of 17 residues. The CDR3 region has the DNA TGTGCCAGCAGCTTGGGGACAGGGGTGGACTCTGGAAACACCATATATTTT. Protein sequence: CASSLGTGVDSGNTIYF.

Turning to this clone: Other nucleotide sequences from this sample produce the same CDR3. This chain links TRBV27 with TRBJ2-7; D is perhaps TRBD2 (5 bases). Trimming pared 2 bases from V and 6 bases from J, leaving 8 bases between. There are 12 residues in the CDR3. In germline, CDR1 is MNHEY, CDR2 SMNVEV (reference sequence). The CDR3 loop is CASSLPGSEQYF. CDR3 bases: TGTGCCAGCAGTTTACCGGGAAGCGAGCAGTACTTC.

V usage is TRBV27 and J usage is TRBJ2-7, with TRBD2 matching over 8 bases. The V and J ends lost 6 bases and 7 bases, in that order; junction bases with no gene match: 5. CDR3 size: 12 residues. Germline CDR1 MNHEY, CDR2 SMNVEV (reference sequence). The CDR3 sequence: CASRPGLGEQYF. The CDR3 nucleotides read TGTGCCAGCAGACCGGGACTAGGGGAGCAGTACTTC.

Concerning this clone: In the same sample, other DNA sequences code for this CDR3. The chain links TRBV7-9 to TRBJ2-7, with D unresolved. Germline V gene lookup returns CDR1 SEHNR and CDR2 FQNEAQ (reference sequence). Trimming pared 2 bases from V and 3 bases from J, leaving 8 bases between. CDR3 size: 13 residues. DNA of the CDR3: TGTGCCAGCAGCTTATCGCCTGGCTACGAGCAGTACTTC. Translating gives CASSLSPGYEQYF.

This sequence joins TRBV19 and TRBJ2-1, with a weak D call TRBD2 (5 bases). CDR3 length equals 16 residues. Trimming took 3 bases from V and 3 from J, leaving 15 bases between them. Germline CDR1 is LNHDA and CDR2 is SQIVND (reference sequence). CDR3 DNA sequence: TGTGCCAGTAGTATCTCTCCAGGTGCGGGCTACAATGAGCAGTTCTTC. It is translated as CASSISPGAGYNEQFF.

The V and J genes are TRBV4-1 and TRBJ2-1, with D hard to call. V was trimmed by 1 base and J by 0 bases, leaving 10 bases between them. The germline V gene encodes CDR1 MGHRA and CDR2 YSYEKL. The length of the CDR3 is 16 residues. As DNA, the CDR3 is TGCGCCAGCAGCCAAGGAACAGACACCTCCTACAATGAGCAGTTCTTC. This gives the protein CASSQGTDTSYNEQFF.

This chain links TRBV15 with TRBJ2-3; 12 bases align to TRBD2. This CDR3 region has 13 residues. Germline values: CDR1 LNHNV, CDR2 YYDKDF (reference sequence). The junction had 2 bases not matched to a gene; V was cut back by 11 bases and J by 2 bases. The DNA of the CDR3 is TGTGCCGCTAGCGGGAGGGACACAGATACGCAGTATTTT. Translation gives CAASGRDTDTQYF.

This sequence joins TRBV14 and TRBJ2-1; 7 bases match TRBD1. The CDR3 has 14 amino acids. CDR1 and CDR2 (germline): SGHDN, FVKESK. J was trimmed by 4 bases and V by 1 base; bases with no gene match: 1. In DNA form, the CDR3 reads TGTGCCAGCAGCCAAGGGGGACAGTACAATGAGCAGTTCTTC. Its protein is CASSQGGQYNEQFF.

CDR3 DNA: TGCAGCGTTGAGTTTACTAGCGGGCTCGACTACGAGCAGTACTTC. This codes for CSVEFTSGLDYEQYF. The chain employs TRBV29-1 and TRBJ2-7, with 9 bases identical to TRBD2. This CDR3 region has 15 residues. V shed 3 bases, J shed 3 bases, and the junction held 9 bases outside the gene matches. Germline V gene data show CDR1 as SQVTM and CDR2 as ANQGSEA.

The genes are TRBV27 and TRBJ2-1, with 8 bases fitting TRBD1. V lost 6 bases, J lost 7 bases, and 8 bases stayed unmatched. Per germline, CDR1 MNHEY and CDR2 SMNVEV (reference sequence). The CDR3 has 14 amino acids. The CDR3 nucleotides are TGTGCCAGCAGATGGACAGGGTGGGGGAATGAGCAGTTCTTC. Translating gives CASRWTGWGNEQFF.

This sequence joins TRBV4-3 and TRBJ2-3; maybe TRBD1 (5 bases). Trimming left V 0 bases short and J 3 bases short, with 19 bases between. Looked up from germline, CDR1 is LGHNA and CDR2 is YSLEER. The CDR3 consists of 18 residues. The DNA for the CDR3 is TGCGCCAGCAGCCAAGATAGTAACAGGCTGGACCGTACAGATACGCAGTATTTT. This gives the protein CASSQDSNRLDRTDTQYF.

This chain connects TRBV2 to TRBJ2-4; D remains ambiguous. There are 14 residues in the CDR3. Germline V gives CDR1 SNHLY, CDR2 FYNNEI. V was pared by 7 bases and J by 0 bases, with 10 bases between. The CDR3 nucleotides are TGTGCCAGCAAAGCAGATTTAGCCAAAAACATTCAGTACTTC. Translating it yields CASKADLAKNIQYF.